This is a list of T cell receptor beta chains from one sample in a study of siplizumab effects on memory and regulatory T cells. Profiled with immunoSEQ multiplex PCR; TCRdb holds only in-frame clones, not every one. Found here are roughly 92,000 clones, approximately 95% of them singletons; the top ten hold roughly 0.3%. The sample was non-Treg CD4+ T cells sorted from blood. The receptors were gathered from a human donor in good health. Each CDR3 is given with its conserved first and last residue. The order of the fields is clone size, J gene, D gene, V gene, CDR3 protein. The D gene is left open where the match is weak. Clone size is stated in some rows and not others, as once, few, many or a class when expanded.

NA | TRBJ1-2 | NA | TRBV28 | CASRTEGGYTF
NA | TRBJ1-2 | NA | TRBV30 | CAWTPGPYGYTF
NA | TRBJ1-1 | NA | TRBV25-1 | CASGTRGQTEAFF
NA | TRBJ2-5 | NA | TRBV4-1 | CASSQVLSARETQYF
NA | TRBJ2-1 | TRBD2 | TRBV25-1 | CASSGLAGVGEQFF
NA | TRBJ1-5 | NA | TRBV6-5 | CASGGLGNQPQHF
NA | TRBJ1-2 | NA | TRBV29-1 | CSVGGTPYGYTF
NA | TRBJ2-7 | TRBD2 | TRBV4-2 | CASSQGRADQDEQYF
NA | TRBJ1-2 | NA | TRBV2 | CASSNLGGYTF
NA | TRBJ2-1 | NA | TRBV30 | CAWSVLQPSYNEQFF
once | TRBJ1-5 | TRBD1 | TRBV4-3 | CASSPGGGNNQPQHF
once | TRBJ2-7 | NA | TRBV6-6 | CASSPQGPDEQYF
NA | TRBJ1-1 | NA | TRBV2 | CASRIDTEAFF
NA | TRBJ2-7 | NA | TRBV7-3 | CASSLVRGYEQYF
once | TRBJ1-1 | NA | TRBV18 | CASSGTLNTEAFF
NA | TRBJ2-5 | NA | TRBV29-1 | CSVGVPQETQYF
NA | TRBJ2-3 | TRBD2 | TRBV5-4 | CASSWAGGGTDTQYF
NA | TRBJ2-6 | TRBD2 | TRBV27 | CASSLAGGISGANVLTF
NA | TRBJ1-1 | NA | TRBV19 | CASFVGSMNTEAFF
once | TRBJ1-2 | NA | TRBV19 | CASSTDANYGYTF
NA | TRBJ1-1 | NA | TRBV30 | CAWAGVGGGTEAFF
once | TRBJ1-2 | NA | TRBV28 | CASSLSFRVNYGYTF
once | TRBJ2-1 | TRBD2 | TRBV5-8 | CASKRAGASKDEQFF
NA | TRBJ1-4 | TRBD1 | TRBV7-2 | CASSLAQGWGEKLFF
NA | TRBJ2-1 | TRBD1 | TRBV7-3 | CASSLLTGGIRSSYNEQFF
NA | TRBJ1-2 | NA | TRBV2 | CASIERKNYIYGYTF
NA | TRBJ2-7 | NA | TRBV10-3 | CAIGTQASNEQYF